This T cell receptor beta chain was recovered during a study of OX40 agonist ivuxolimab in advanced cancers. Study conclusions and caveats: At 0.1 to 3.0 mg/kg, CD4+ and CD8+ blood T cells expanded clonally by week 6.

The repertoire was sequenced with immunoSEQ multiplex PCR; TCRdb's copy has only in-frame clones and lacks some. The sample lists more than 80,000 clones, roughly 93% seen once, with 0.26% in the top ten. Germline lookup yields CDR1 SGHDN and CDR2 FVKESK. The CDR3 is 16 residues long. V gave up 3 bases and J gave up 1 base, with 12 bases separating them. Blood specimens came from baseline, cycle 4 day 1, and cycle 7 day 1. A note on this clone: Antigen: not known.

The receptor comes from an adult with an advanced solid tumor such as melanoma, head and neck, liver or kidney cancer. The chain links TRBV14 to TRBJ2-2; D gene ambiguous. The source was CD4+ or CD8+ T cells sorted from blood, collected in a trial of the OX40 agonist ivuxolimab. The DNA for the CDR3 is TGTGCCAGCAGCCATCTTGGGGTTGAGAACACCGGGGAGCTGTTTTTT. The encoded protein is CASSHLGVENTGELFF.